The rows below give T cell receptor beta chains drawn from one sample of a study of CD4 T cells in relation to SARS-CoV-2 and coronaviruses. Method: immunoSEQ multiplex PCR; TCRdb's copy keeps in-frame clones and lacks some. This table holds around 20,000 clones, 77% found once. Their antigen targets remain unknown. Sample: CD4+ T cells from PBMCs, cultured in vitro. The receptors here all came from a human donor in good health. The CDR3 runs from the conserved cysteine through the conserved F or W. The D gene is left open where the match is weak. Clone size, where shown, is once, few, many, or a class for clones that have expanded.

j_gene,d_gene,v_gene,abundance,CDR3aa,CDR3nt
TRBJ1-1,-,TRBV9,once,CASSVTWDGGGSFF,TGTGCCAGCAGCGTAACATGGGACGGTGGAGGTTCTTTCTTT
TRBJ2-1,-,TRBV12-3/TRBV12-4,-,CASSLRGTNEQFF,TGTGCCAGCAGTTTACGCGGCACTAATGAGCAGTTCTTC
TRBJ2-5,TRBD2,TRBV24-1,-,CATSDYVGGYQETQYF,TGTGCCACCAGTGATTACGTGGGAGGGTACCAAGAGACCCAGTACTTC
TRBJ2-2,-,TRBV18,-,CASSPQGSGELFF,TGTGCCAGCTCACCACAGGGTTCCGGGGAGCTGTTTTTT
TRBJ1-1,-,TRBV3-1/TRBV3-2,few,CASSQGGNLNTEAFF,TGTGCCAGCAGCCAAGGCGGCAACCTGAACACTGAAGCTTTCTTT
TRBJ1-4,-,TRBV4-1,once,CASSQEPTSEKLFF,TGCGCCAGCAGCCAAGAGCCGACGAGTGAAAAACTGTTTTTT
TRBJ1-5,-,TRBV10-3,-,CAISESGQGHQPQHF,TGTGCCATCAGTGAGTCGGGCCAAGGCCATCAGCCCCAGCATTTT
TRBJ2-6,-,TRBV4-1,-,CASSQVDRSSGANVLTF,TGCGCCAGCAGCCAAGTAGACAGATCCTCTGGGGCCAACGTCCTGACTTTC
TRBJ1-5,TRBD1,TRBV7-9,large,CASSPDRVQPQHF,TGTGCCAGCAGCCCGGACAGGGTCCAGCCCCAGCATTTT
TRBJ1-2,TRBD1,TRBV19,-,CASSIGTVNYGYTF,TGTGCCAGTAGTATCGGGACAGTTAACTATGGCTACACCTTC
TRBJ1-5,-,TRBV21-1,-,CASSKRQPNQPQHF,TGTGCCAGCAGCAAACGTCAACCGAATCAGCCCCAGCATTTT
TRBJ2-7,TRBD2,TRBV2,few,CASSGRLAGVGEQYF,TGTGCCAGCAGTGGAAGACTAGCGGGAGTAGGCGAGCAGTACTTC
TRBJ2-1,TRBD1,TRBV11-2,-,CASSLGRGLYEQFF,TGTGCCAGCAGCTTAGGCAGGGGGCTGTATGAGCAGTTCTTC
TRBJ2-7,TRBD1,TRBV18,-,CASSPVPGQGINEQYF,TGTGCCAGCTCACCAGTACCGGGACAGGGGATCAACGAGCAGTACTTC
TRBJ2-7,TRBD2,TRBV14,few,CASSQDYSGTSGRNSYEQYF,TGTGCCAGCAGCCAAGATTATAGTGGCACTAGCGGACGTAACTCCTACGAGCAGTACTTC
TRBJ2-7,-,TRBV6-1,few,CASSELGGSEQYF,TGTGCCAGCAGTGAACTTGGGGGATCCGAGCAGTACTTC
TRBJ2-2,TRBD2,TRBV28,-,CASSSTFPSGLNTGELFF,TGTGCCAGCAGTTCCACCTTCCCTAGCGGACTGAACACCGGGGAGCTGTTTTTT
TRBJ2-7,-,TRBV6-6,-,CASSWTDITYEQYF,TGTGCCAGCAGTTGGACTGATATTACCTACGAGCAGTACTTC
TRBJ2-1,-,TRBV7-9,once,CASSETPLRTYNEQFF,TGTGCCAGCAGCGAGACCCCGCTCCGGACCTACAATGAGCAGTTCTTC
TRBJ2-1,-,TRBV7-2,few,CASSLVYLRLVPNEQFF,TGTGCCAGCAGCTTAGTTTATTTGAGACTAGTCCCCAATGAGCAGTTCTTC
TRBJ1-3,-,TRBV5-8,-,CASSSPARGTIYF,TGTGCCAGCAGCTCCCCAGCCCGTGGCACCATATATTTT
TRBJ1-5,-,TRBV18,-,CASSPNRDQPQHF,TGTGCCAGCTCACCGAACAGGGATCAGCCCCAGCATTTT
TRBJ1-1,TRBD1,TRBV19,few,CASSQTGGSEAFF,TGTGCCAGTAGTCAGACAGGGGGATCTGAAGCTTTCTTT
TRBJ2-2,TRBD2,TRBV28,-,CASSLASGRAGELFF,TGTGCCAGCAGTTTAGCTAGCGGGAGGGCCGGGGAGCTGTTTTTT
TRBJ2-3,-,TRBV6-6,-,CASSFSETSTDTQYF,TGTGCCAGCAGCTTTAGCGAGACTAGCACAGATACGCAGTATTTT
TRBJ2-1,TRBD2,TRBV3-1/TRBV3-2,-,CASSQEGTSGRAYNEQFF,TGTGCCAGCAGCCAAGAGGGGACTAGCGGGAGGGCCTACAATGAGCAGTTCTTC
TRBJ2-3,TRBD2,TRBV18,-,CASSPLSSSGMSDTQYF,TGTGCCAGCTCACCACTGTCCTCTAGCGGGATGTCAGATACGCAGTATTTT
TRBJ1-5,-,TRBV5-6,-,CASSASSSAESQPQHF,TGTGCCAGCAGCGCTTCGTCCTCTGCTGAGTCTCAGCCCCAGCATTTT
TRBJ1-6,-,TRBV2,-,CASSEQLNSPLHF,TGTGCCAGCAGTGAACAGCTTAATTCACCCCTCCACTTT
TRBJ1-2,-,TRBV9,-,CASSPRLTTLNYGYTF,TGTGCCAGCAGCCCGCGACTCACGACGCTAAACTATGGCTACACCTTC
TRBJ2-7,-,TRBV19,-,CASSRGATYEQYF,TGTGCCAGTAGCAGGGGAGCTACCTACGAGCAGTACTTC
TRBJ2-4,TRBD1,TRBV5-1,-,CASSSGTGSDIQYF,TGCGCCAGCAGCTCGGGGACAGGGTCGGACATTCAGTACTTC
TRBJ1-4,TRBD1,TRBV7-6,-,CASSARQGLNEKLFF,TGTGCCAGCAGCGCGCGACAGGGCTTGAATGAAAAACTGTTTTTT
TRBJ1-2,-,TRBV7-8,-,CASSLGRNIYGYTF,TGTGCCAGCAGCTTAGGGAGAAATATCTATGGCTACACCTTC
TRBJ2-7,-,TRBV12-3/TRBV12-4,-,CASSFEPSYEQYF,TGTGCCAGCAGTTTCGAGCCCTCCTACGAGCAGTACTTC
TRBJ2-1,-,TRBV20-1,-,CSARSGEQFF,TGCAGTGCGCGATCGGGAGAGCAGTTCTTC
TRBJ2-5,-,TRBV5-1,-,CASSLEFMSETQYF,TGCGCCAGCAGCTTGGAGTTTATGTCAGAGACCCAGTACTTC
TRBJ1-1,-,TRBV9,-,CASSHQRYGALTEAFF,TGTGCCAGCAGCCACCAAAGATACGGGGCCCTAACTGAAGCTTTCTTT
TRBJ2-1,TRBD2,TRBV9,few,CASRTSGTSYNEQFF,TGTGCCAGCAGGACAAGCGGGACCTCCTACAATGAGCAGTTCTTC
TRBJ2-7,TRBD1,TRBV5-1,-,CASSLNIGQGAGEQYF,TGCGCCAGCAGCTTGAATATTGGACAGGGGGCGGGGGAGCAGTACTTC
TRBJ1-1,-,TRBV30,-,CAWSTGTNTEAFF,TGTGCCTGGAGTACTGGGACAAACACTGAAGCTTTCTTT
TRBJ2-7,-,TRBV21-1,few,CASSKLRSRDAYEQYF,TGTGCCAGCAGCAAACTTAGGTCGCGGGATGCCTACGAGCAGTACTTC
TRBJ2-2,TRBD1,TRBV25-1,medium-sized,CASSGAGTGTGELFF,TGTGCCAGCAGTGGGGCCGGGACAGGAACCGGGGAGCTGTTTTTT
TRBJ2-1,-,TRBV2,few,CASSEGFGLGNEQFF,TGTGCCAGCAGTGAAGGTTTCGGGCTAGGTAATGAGCAGTTCTTC
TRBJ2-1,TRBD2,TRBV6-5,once,CASSGLAGGLKGQFF,TGTGCCAGCAGCGGACTAGCGGGAGGGCTTAAAGGGCAGTTCTTC
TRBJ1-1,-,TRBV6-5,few,CASSRGSMANTEAFF,TGTGCCAGCAGCCGGGGGAGCATGGCGAACACTGAAGCTTTCTTT
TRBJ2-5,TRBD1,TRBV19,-,CASSIISGQTKETQYF,TGTGCCAGTAGTATTATCTCGGGACAGACAAAAGAGACCCAGTACTTC
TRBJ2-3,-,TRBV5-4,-,CASSLWTYRSTDTQYF,TGTGCCAGCAGCTTGTGGACTTACCGTAGCACAGATACGCAGTATTTT
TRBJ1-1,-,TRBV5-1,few,CASSWGLNTEAFF,TGCGCCAGCAGCTGGGGTCTGAACACTGAAGCTTTCTTT
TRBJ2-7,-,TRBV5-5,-,CASSFGFPSYEQYF,TGTGCCAGCAGCTTCGGATTTCCCTCCTACGAGCAGTACTTC
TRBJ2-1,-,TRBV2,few,CASRDQYNEQFF,TGTGCCAGCAGAGACCAGTACAATGAGCAGTTCTTC
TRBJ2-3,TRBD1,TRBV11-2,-,CASSRDSLAQYF,TGTGCCAGCAGCCGGGACAGTTTGGCGCAGTATTTT
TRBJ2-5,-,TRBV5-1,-,CASSLGRRGETQYF,TGCGCCAGCAGCTTGGGTCGGCGGGGAGAGACCCAGTACTTC